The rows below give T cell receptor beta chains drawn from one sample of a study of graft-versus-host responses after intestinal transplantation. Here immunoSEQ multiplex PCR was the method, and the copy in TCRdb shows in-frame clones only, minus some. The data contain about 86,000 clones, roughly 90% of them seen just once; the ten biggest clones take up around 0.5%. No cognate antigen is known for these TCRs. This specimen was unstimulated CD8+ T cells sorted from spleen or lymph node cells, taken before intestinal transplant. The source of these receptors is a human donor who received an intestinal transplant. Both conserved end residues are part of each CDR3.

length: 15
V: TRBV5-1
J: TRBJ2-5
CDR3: CASSPGGELQETQYF

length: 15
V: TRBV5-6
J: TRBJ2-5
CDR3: CASSLGAAKAGTQYF

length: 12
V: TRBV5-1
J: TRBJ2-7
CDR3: CASSLTGDEQYF

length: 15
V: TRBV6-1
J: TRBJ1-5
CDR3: CASMRDRDGNQPQHF

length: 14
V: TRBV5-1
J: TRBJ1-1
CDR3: CASSGRDTDTEAFF

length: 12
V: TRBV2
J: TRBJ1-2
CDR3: CASSDRGRGYTF

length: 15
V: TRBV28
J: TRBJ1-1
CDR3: CASSLRWIRNTEAFF

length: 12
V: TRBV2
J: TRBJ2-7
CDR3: CASSGLAYEQYF

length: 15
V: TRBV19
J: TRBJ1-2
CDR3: CASSEKTRVSDGYTF

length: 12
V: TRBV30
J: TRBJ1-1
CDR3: CAWGRLNTEAFF

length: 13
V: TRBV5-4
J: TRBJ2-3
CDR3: CASSLYTSDTQYF

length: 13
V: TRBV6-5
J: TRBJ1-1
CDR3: CASSYSSDIEAFF

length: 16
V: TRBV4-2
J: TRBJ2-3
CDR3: CASSQDVGGSADTQYF

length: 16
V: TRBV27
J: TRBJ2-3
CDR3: CASSPTTGNPPDTQYF

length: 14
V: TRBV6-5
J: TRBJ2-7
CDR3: CASSYSTGNDEQYF

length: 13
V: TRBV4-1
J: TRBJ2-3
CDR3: CASSLLTTDTQYF

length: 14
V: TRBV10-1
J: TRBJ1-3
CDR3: CAGGTAISGNTIYF

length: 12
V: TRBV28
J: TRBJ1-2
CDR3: CASSPLWRVYTF

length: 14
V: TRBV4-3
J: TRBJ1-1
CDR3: CASSQDRGRTEAFF

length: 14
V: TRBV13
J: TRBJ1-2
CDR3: CASSSGQTLSGYTF

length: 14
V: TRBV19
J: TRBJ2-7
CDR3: CASSMGQGAHEQYF

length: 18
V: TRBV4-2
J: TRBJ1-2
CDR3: CASSQDISPRTGVYGYTF

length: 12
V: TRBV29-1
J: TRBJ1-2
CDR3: CSVRDSNYGYTF

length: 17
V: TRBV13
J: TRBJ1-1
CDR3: CASSPDRGAVTNTEAFF

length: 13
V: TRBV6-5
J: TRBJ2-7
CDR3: CATGTGANYEQYF

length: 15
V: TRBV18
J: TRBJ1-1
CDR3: CASSPLTGRPTEAFF

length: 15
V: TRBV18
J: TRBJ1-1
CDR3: CASSPQGRGNTEAFF

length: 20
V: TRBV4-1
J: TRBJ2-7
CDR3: CASSPSGLVGTPTGLYEQYF

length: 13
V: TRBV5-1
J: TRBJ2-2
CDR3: CASSPGGGRELFF

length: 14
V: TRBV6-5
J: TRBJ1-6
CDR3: CASSDSLHNSPLHF

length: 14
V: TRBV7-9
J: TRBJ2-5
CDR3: CASSSGQLQETQYF

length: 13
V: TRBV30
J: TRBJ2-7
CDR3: CAWSVGGTYEQYF

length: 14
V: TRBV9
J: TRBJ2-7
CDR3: CASNPSGGHYEQYF

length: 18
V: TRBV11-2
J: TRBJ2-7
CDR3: CASSFGTGGSFGSYEQYF

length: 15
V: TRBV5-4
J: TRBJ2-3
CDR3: CASSVASASTDTQYF

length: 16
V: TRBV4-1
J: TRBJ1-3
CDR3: CASSQESTDSGNTIYF

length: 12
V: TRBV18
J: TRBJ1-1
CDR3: CASSPVRGEAFF

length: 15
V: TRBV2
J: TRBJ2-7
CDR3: CASSLREDFSYEQYF

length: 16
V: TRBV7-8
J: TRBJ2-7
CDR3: CASSLAPQGAYYEQYF

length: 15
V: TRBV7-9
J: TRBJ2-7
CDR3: CASSLVGQGIYEQYF

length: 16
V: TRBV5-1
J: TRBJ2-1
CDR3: CASSLGPGGGKNEQFF

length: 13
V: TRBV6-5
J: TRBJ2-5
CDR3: CASSYPPEETQYF